This T cell receptor (beta chain) was recorded in a study of neurological immune-mediated disorders. The study's findings and limits: The expanded clones of different subjects shared no CDR3 amino acid sequences (suggesting private repertoires in all groups). In HTLV-1-associated myelopathy, TCR clonal expansion was greatest, whereas multiple sclerosis had the least, falling below healthy controls.

This clonotype was seen ten or more times. Its matching antigen is unknown. The junction had 6 bases not matched to a gene; V was cut back by 7 bases and J by 9 bases. Germline lookup yields CDR1 ENHRY and CDR2 SYGVKD. This CDR3 is 12 amino acids long. Template-switch 5'RACE cDNA synthesis added a 10-nucleotide unique molecular identifier. TCRdb re-called the 5' RACE reads with MiXCR, one entry per CDR3 protein. The table has about 59,000 distinct CDR3 sequences, 9.5% to 15% seen once. The specimen was PBMCs. The TCR originated in a woman aged 60-75 years with HTLV-1-associated myelopathy (HAM/TSP). The rearrangement joins TRBV10-3 to TRBJ2-3, with 8 bases fitting TRBD1. This CDR3 is CAITTDRVTQYF. CDR3 sequence (DNA): TGTGCCATCACCACGGACAGGGTAACGCAGTATTTT.